The clone carrying this T cell receptor beta chain has a single count. Its target is not known. The trim removed 4 bases at V and 3 bases at J, leaving 6 bases unmatched. The CDR3 spans 16 residues. Germline loops: CDR1 LNHDA, CDR2 SQIVND (reference sequence). These data are taken from a study of cytomegalovirus exposure and HLA in healthy donors. Findings of the study overall: In vitro confirmation showed three CMV-associated chains to be CMV antigen specific. The study listed approximately 160 cytomegalovirus-associated TCR beta chains. Reports described diagnosis of cytomegalovirus status by the classifier as highly specific and sensitive.

Measured with immunoSEQ multiplex PCR; TCRdb has only the in-frame clones, and not every one. The sample has about 150,000 clones; 85% to 90% are singletons. The donors were part of the validation cohort, which consisted of over a hundred subjects and was separate from the first cohort of hundreds of subjects. This receptor was identified in a woman aged 18-29 years in good health and CMV-seropositive. Sequencing was carried out using PBMCs. The genes are TRBV19 and TRBJ2-7, with 13 bases identical to TRBD2. CDR3 loop: CASSSPGLAGSYEQYF. The CDR3 DNA is TGTGCCAGTAGTAGTCCGGGACTAGCGGGGAGCTACGAGCAGTACTTC.